There are many counts of the clone carrying this T cell receptor beta chain. Its antigen is currently unknown. Each CDR3 protein gets one entry after TCRdb re-called the 5' RACE reads with MiXCR. The top ten clones hold about 8.1% of a sample with about 390,000 distinct CDR3 sequences, roughly 9% of them seen once. The CDR3 has 13 amino acids. Trimming removed 4 bases at V and 4 bases at J, with 9 bases between. Germline lookup yields CDR1 SGHRS and CDR2 YFSETQ. The data originate from a study of identical twins. Whole-study results and caveats: It was cross-sectional statistical analysis, not following the same donors, that the conclusions relied on.

The chain links TRBV5-1 to TRBJ2-1; a weak D match, TRBD2 (5 bases). This sequence originates from a woman aged 50 to 65 in good health. Specimen: naive T cells sorted from blood. CDR3 region: CASSGGGYNEQFF. Written as DNA, the CDR3 is TGCGCCAGCAGCGGAGGCGGTTACAATGAGCAGTTCTTC.